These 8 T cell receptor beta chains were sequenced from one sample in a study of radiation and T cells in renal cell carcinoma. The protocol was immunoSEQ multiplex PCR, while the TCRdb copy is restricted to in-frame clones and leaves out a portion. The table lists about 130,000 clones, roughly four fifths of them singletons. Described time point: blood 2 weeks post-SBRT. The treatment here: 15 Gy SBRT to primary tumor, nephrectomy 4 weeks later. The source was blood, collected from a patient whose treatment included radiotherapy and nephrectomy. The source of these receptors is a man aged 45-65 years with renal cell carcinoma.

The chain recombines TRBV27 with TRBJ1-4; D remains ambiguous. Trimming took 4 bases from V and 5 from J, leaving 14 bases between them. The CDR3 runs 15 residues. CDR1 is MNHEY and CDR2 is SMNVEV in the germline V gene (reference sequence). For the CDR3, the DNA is TGTGCCAGCAGTTCATGGGGTGAGAGGAATGAAAAACTGTTTTTT. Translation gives CASSSWGERNEKLFF.

The CDR3 DNA follows: TGTGCCAGCTTTGTCGGGACAGTGACGCGGGGGGTGAAAGAGACCCAGTACTTC. Protein: CASFVGTVTRGVKETQYF. The chain couples TRBV2 to TRBJ2-5; D might be TRBD2 (8 bases). The CDR3 has 18 amino acids. V was cut by 8 bases and J by 3 bases, with 28 bases left in between. CDR1 is SNHLY and CDR2 is FYNNEI in the germline V gene.

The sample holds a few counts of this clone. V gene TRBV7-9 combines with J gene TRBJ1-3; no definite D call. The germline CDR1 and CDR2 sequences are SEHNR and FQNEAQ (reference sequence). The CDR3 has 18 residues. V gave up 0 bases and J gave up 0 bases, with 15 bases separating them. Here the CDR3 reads CASSLAVFGVLSGNTIYF. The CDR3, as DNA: TGTGCCAGCAGCTTAGCGGTATTTGGAGTCCTCTCTGGAAACACCATATATTTT.

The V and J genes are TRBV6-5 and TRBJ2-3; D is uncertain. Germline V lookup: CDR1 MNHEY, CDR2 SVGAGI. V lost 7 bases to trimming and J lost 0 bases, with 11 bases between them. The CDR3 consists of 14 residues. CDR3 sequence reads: CASKVKSSTDTQYF. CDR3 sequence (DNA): TGTGCCAGCAAGGTCAAGTCTAGCACAGATACGCAGTATTTT.

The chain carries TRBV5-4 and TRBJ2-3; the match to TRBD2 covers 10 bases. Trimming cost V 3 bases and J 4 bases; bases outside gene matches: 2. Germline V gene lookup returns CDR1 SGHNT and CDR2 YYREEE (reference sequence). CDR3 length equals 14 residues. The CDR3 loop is CASSSGLASDTQYF. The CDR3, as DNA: TGTGCCAGCAGCTCGGGACTAGCGTCAGATACGCAGTATTTT.

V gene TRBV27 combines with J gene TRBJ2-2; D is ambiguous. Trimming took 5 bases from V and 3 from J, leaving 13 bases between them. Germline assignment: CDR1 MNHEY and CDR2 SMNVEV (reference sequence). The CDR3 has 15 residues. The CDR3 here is CASSLGPSYTGELFF. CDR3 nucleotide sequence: TGTGCCAGCAGTCTAGGGCCCTCCTACACCGGGGAGCTGTTTTTT.

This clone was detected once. CDR3 protein: CASSLANTGVTGELFF. CDR3 DNA sequence: TGTGCCAGCAGCTTAGCGAACACAGGGGTCACCGGGGAGCTGTTTTTT. The genes are TRBV7-8 and TRBJ2-2; 7 bases agree with TRBD1. Germline V lookup: CDR1 SGHVS, CDR2 FQNEAQ. The CDR3 runs 16 residues. V shed 0 bases and J 4 bases; nucleotides not matched to a gene: 5.

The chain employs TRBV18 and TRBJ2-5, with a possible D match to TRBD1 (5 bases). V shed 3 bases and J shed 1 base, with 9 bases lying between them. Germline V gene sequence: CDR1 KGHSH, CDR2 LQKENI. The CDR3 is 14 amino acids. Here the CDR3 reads CASSPGPAQETQYF. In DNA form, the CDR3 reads TGTGCCAGCTCACCGGGGCCCGCCCAAGAGACCCAGTACTTC.